The 30 T cell receptor beta chains below all came from one sample that was sequenced in a study of OX40 agonist ivuxolimab in advanced cancers. Libraries were prepared through the immunoSEQ multiplex PCR assay. As stored in TCRdb, this immuneACCESS dataset retains in-frame rearrangements with V and J assigned. A fraction of the clones does not appear; measured against another copy, unresolved V genes explain less than half of the discrepancy, and the remainder lacks a known reason. In this sample the table shows tens of thousands of clones, 80% to 90% of which occur a single time. Roughly 10% of the sample is in the top ten clones. The sequenced sample was CD4+ or CD8+ T cells sorted from blood, obtained in a trial of the OX40 agonist ivuxolimab. These receptors originate from an adult with an advanced solid tumor such as melanoma, head and neck, liver or kidney cancer.

This chain uses TRBV6-5 with TRBJ2-1, with D perhaps matching TRBD1 or TRBD2 (6 bases each). The CDR3 loop spans 15 amino acids. The germline gives CDR1 MNHEY, CDR2 SVGAGI. V was shortened by 11 bases and J by 2 bases, with 19 bases between the two germline ends. CDR3 loop: CASGLTTGPYNEQFF. In DNA form, the CDR3 reads TGTGCCTCGGGACTCACGACAGGCCCCTACAATGAGCAGTTCTTC.

This chain joins TRBV6-1 and TRBJ2-4; 8 bases align to TRBD1. The CDR3 runs to 14 residues. CDR1 and CDR2 from the germline V gene are MNHNS and SASEGT. V lost 4 bases to trimming and J lost 7 bases; unmatched junction nucleotides: 6. CDR3 sequence: CASSGNRGVNIQYF. The CDR3 nucleotides are TGTGCCAGCAGTGGAAACAGGGGGGTCAACATTCAGTACTTC.

The rearrangement uses TRBV20-1 and TRBJ2-1; no clear D gene. Germline V CDR1 and CDR2: DFQATT, SNEGSKA (reference sequence). The CDR3 has 11 amino acids. V was cut by 8 bases and J by 3 bases, with 8 bases left in between. The CDR3 is CSSIHYNEQFF. CDR3 sequence (DNA): TGCAGTTCAATACACTACAATGAGCAGTTCTTC.

This rearrangement joins TRBV11-3 to TRBJ2-2; 7 nucleotides match TRBD1. Germline assignment: CDR1 SGHNT and CDR2 YENEEA. The CDR3 is 15 residues long. The trim removed 5 bases at V and 6 bases at J, leaving 9 bases unmatched. CDR3 region: CASSVRQGFAGELFF. CDR3 bases: TGTGCCAGCAGCGTTAGACAGGGCTTTGCCGGGGAGCTGTTTTTT.

The chain employs TRBV11-2 and TRBJ2-3, with TRBD2 identical over 7 bases. This CDR3 has 16 residues. In germline, CDR1 is SGHAT, CDR2 FQNNGV. J gave up 2 bases and V 6 bases, and 11 bases lay outside the gene matches. The CDR3 region is CASRQRWGGTTDTQYF. CDR3 bases: TGTGCCAGCAGACAGAGGTGGGGAGGGACCACAGATACGCAGTATTTT.

This clone was counted between two and nine times. This CDR3 is also generated by other DNA sequences in the sample. This rearrangement joins TRBV19 to TRBJ2-5; TRBD1 might be the D (5 bases). The CDR3 consists of 13 residues. The V gene lost 3 bases and the J gene lost 2 bases, with 7 bases spanning the gap. Germline V CDR1 and CDR2: LNHDA, SQIVND (reference sequence). CDR3 loop: CASSIDSQETQYF. DNA for the CDR3: TGTGCCAGTAGTATTGACAGTCAAGAGACCCAGTACTTC.

The chain links TRBV19 to TRBJ2-7, with 8 nucleotides matching TRBD1. Per germline, CDR1 LNHDA and CDR2 SQIVND (reference sequence). After removal of 5 bases from V and 3 bases from J, the junction contained 18 bases not matched to a gene. The CDR3 extends over 18 amino acids. The CDR3 DNA reads TGTGCCAGTAGTCTCAAGGGCTCGGGGACAGGTCACTTCTACGAGCAGTACTTC. It codes for CASSLKGSGTGHFYEQYF. Full variable domain (missing parts from reference TRBV19 and TRBJ2-7): DGGITQSPKYLFRKEGQNVTLSCEQNLNHDAMYWYRQDPGQGLRLIYYSQIVNDFQKGDIAEGYSVSREKKESFPLTVTSAQKNPTAFYLCASSLKGSGTGHFYEQYFGPGTRLTVT.

This rearrangement joins TRBV12-5 to TRBJ2-1; D remains ambiguous. The V gene lost 3 bases and the J gene lost 10 bases, with 10 bases spanning the gap. The length of the CDR3 is 12 residues. Per the germline V gene, CDR1 is LGHNT and CDR2 is FRNRAP. Here the CDR3 reads CASGFPSQEQFF. Here the CDR3 DNA reads TGTGCTAGTGGTTTCCCCTCCCAGGAGCAGTTCTTC.

This clone was seen a few times. The chain links TRBV11-1 to TRBJ2-3, with D possibly called TRBD1 or TRBD2 (6 bases each). V dropped 5 bases and J dropped 2 bases, with 17 bases sitting between them. Germline-derived CDR1 and CDR2 are SGHAT and FQDESV (reference sequence). The CDR3 runs to 16 residues. The CDR3 loop is CASSPRGAGSTDTQYF. CDR3 in DNA: TGTGCCAGCAGCCCGAGGGGGGCAGGTTCCACAGATACGCAGTATTTT.

The V call is TRBV25-1, the J call TRBJ1-2; 7 bases fit TRBD1. Germline lookup yields CDR1 MGHDK and CDR2 SYGVNS. CDR3 length equals 14 residues. Germline trimming cut 4 bases from V and 0 bases from J; bases unmatched to any gene: 2. CDR3 region: CASSGQGANYGYTF. The CDR3 DNA reads as TGTGCCAGCAGTGGACAGGGAGCTAACTATGGCTACACCTTC.

This chain connects TRBV6-6 to TRBJ1-2; a possible D gene is TRBD1 (6 bases). The CDR3 loop spans 16 amino acids. Germline V gene sequence: CDR1 MNHNY, CDR2 SVGAGI (reference sequence). The V and J ends lost 6 bases and 4 bases respectively, with 21 bases between them. CDR3 region: CASRLGQRVSFYGYTF. CDR3 bases: TGTGCCAGCAGACTCGGACAGAGGGTGTCCTTCTATGGCTACACCTTC.

The genes are TRBV28 and TRBJ1-5, with a tentative D call TRBD1 (6 bases). Germline values: CDR1 MDHEN, CDR2 SYDVKM. Trimming took off 7 bases at V and 7 bases at J, with 26 bases between the two ends. This CDR3 region has 17 residues. CDR3 amino acids: CASTGVTIGTTSQPQHF. The CDR3 nucleotides read TGTGCCAGCACTGGGGTTACTATTGGGACAACTTCCCAGCCCCAGCATTTT.

The V gene is TRBV6-6, the J gene TRBJ2-1; 9 bases are shared with TRBD2. Germline CDR1 and CDR2: MNHNY and SVGAGI (reference sequence). The V gene end was trimmed by 2 bases and the J gene end by 8 bases; junction bases not matched to a gene: 10. The CDR3 length is 16 residues. Here the CDR3 reads CASSYRPGTSTHEQFF. CDR3 nucleotide sequence: TGTGCCAGCAGTTACCGTCCCGGGACTAGCACCCATGAGCAGTTCTTC.

The chain has TRBV7-3 and TRBJ2-3; TRBD2 agrees at 10 bases. V lost 3 bases and J lost 6; bases outside the gene matches: 3. CDR1 is SGHTA and CDR2 is FQGTGA in the germline V gene. The CDR3 contains 14 residues. The CDR3 region is CASSLASGSDTQYF. In nucleotides, the CDR3 is TGTGCCAGCAGCTTGGCTAGCGGGAGCGATACGCAGTATTTT.

The gene calls are TRBV18 and TRBJ1-1, with D unresolved. V was cut by 3 bases and J by 4 bases, with 15 bases left in between. Germline V gives CDR1 KGHSH, CDR2 LQKENI. The CDR3 is 15 amino acids. DNA for the CDR3: TGTGCCAGCTCACCGTTCAGCGGGGAAGGCACTGAAGCTTTCTTT. It translates to CASSPFSGEGTEAFF.

CDR3 protein: CASSVDRVEQYF. In DNA form, the CDR3 reads TGTGCCAGCAGTGTGGACAGGGTCGAGCAGTACTTC. V and J are TRBV6-1 and TRBJ2-5; TRBD1 aligns across 8 bases. The J call may be mistaken, given a closer DNA end match to TRBJ2-7. CDR1 and CDR2 (germline): MNHNS, SASEGT. CDR3 length: 12 residues.

The chain has TRBV11-2 and TRBJ2-7; tentatively, D is TRBD1 or TRBD2 (5 bases each). Germline values: CDR1 SGHAT, CDR2 FQNNGV. The CDR3 is made up of 15 amino acids. V was trimmed by 3 bases and J by 2 bases, leaving 14 bases between them. Written as DNA, the CDR3 is TGTGCCAGCAGCTTGTCTGGGGGAGCCCCCTACGAGCAGTACTTC. Encoded protein: CASSLSGGAPYEQYF.

DNA for the CDR3: TGTGCCAGCAGGGCATATTACGGGGCGAAAGATACGCAGTATTTT. Residues: CASRAYYGAKDTQYF. The chain has TRBV11-2 and TRBJ2-3; perhaps D is TRBD1 or TRBD2 (5 bases each). CDR3 length: 15 amino acids. From germline, CDR1 is SGHAT and CDR2 FQNNGV. Trimming shortened V by 6 bases and J by 5 bases, and 18 bases separated the two germline ends.

The chain uses TRBV28 and TRBJ2-5; 9 nucleotides match TRBD1. The closer fit of TRBJ2-7 to the DNA end suggests the J call may be wrong. The CDR3 covers 16 residues. Per germline, CDR1 MDHEN and CDR2 SYDVKM. Written as DNA, the CDR3 is TGTGCCAGCAGACCCCCAGCTGGACAGGGGTCCTACGAGCAGTACTTC. Translating it yields CASRPPAGQGSYEQYF.

The genes are TRBV28 and TRBJ2-3; D gene unclear. The germline V and J ends were trimmed by 11 bases and 6 bases, with 21 bases remaining between them. The CDR3 runs 14 residues. The germline gives CDR1 MDHEN, CDR2 SYDVKM. DNA for the CDR3: TGTGCCGGCGGAAGCAGGAAGATCGGCGATACGCAGTATTTT. Encoded protein: CAGGSRKIGDTQYF.

This chain uses TRBV28 with TRBJ2-1, with 7 bases that match TRBD2. The CDR3 consists of 16 residues. The germline CDR1 and CDR2 sequences are MDHEN and SYDVKM. Trimming cost V 5 bases and J 0 bases; bases outside gene matches: 7. The CDR3 region is CASSSGTPLSYNEQFF. The DNA for the CDR3 is TGTGCCAGCAGTAGCGGGACCCCTCTCTCCTACAATGAGCAGTTCTTC.

The V and J genes are TRBV14 and TRBJ1-2; a possible D gene is TRBD1 (5 bases). CDR3 length equals 14 residues. Deletions cut 4 bases from V and 0 bases from J, with 9 bases between. Germline assignment: CDR1 SGHDN and CDR2 FVKESK. This chain's CDR3 is CASSPQGSNYGYTF. CDR3 bases: TGTGCCAGCAGCCCCCAGGGATCTAACTATGGCTACACCTTC.

This rearrangement joins TRBV5-6 to TRBJ1-1; D gene ambiguous. There are 15 residues in the CDR3. V lost 1 base and J lost 2, with 12 bases in between. Germline values: CDR1 SGHDT, CDR2 YYEEEE. CDR3 sequence: CASSLSPWANTEAFF. The CDR3 bases are TGTGCCAGCAGCTTGTCCCCGTGGGCCAACACTGAAGCTTTCTTT.

The rearrangement links TRBV30 to TRBJ2-7; 13 bases match TRBD2. The CDR3 length is 13 residues. Looked up from germline, CDR1 is GTSNPN and CDR2 is SVGIG (reference sequence). The V gene end was trimmed by 5 bases and the J gene end by 6 bases; junction bases not matched to a gene: 4. The CDR3 reads CAWAGLAGFEQYF. The CDR3 DNA reads TGTGCCTGGGCGGGACTAGCGGGATTCGAGCAGTACTTC.

This chain joins TRBV5-1 and TRBJ2-4, with 12 bases identical to TRBD2. Losses at the gene ends were 2 bases for V and 6 bases for J; bases not matched to a gene: 9. Germline loops: CDR1 SGHRS, CDR2 YFSETQ. The CDR3 covers 17 residues. This chain's CDR3 is CASSFRLAGASGNIQYF. The CDR3 DNA follows: TGCGCCAGCAGCTTCCGACTAGCGGGAGCTTCCGGAAACATTCAGTACTTC.

This chain uses TRBV5-1 with TRBJ2-7; D gene ambiguous. Per germline, CDR1 SGHRS and CDR2 YFSETQ. The CDR3 has 14 residues. V dropped 1 base and J dropped 4 bases, with 12 bases sitting between them. For the CDR3, the DNA is TGCGCCAGCAGCTTGAACGGGTTTGGGTACGAGCAGTACTTC. It specifies CASSLNGFGYEQYF.

This sequence joins TRBV28 and TRBJ2-1, with TRBD2 matching over 7 bases. V lost 6 bases, J lost 12 bases, and 8 bases stayed unmatched. Germline V CDR1 and CDR2: MDHEN, SYDVKM. This CDR3 is 12 amino acids long. The CDR3 region has the DNA TGTGCCAGCAGCTACCCGGGACTAAGGCAGTTCTTC. As protein: CASSYPGLRQFF.

The chain couples TRBV7-6 to TRBJ2-2; TRBD2 matches at 9 bases. Germline values: CDR1 SGHVS, CDR2 FNYEAQ. After removal of 5 bases from V and 0 bases from J, the junction contained 4 bases not matched to a gene. The CDR3 length is 16 residues. CDR3 sequence: CASSRLAEANTGELFF. CDR3 in DNA: TGTGCCAGCAGCCGACTAGCGGAAGCGAACACCGGGGAGCTGTTTTTT. Full variable domain (outside the CDR3, taken from reference TRBV7-6 and TRBJ2-2): GAGVSQSPRYKVTKRGQDVALRCDPISGHVSLYWYRQALGQGPEFLTYFNYEAQQDKSGLPNDRFSAERPEGSISTLTIQRTEQRDSAMYRCASSRLAEANTGELFFGEGSRLTVL.

The V call is TRBV4-1, the J call TRBJ2-2; tentative D call: TRBD1 (5 bases). Germline CDR1 reads MGHRA; CDR2 reads YSYEKL. Trimming shortened V by 0 bases and J by 4 bases, and 12 bases separated the two germline ends. The CDR3 is 16 residues long. CDR3 residues: CASSQDLGPSTGELFF. The CDR3 nucleotides read TGCGCCAGCAGCCAAGATCTGGGGCCCTCCACCGGGGAGCTGTTTTTT.

This clone was found once. The chain links TRBV28 to TRBJ2-6; maybe TRBD2 (6 bases). The V gene's germline CDR1 is MDHEN and CDR2 SYDVKM. The CDR3 is 18 amino acids. V was clipped by 7 bases and J by 0 bases, with 19 bases between them. CDR3 sequence: CASKLGGRVASGANVLTF. CDR3 DNA sequence: TGTGCCAGCAAACTGGGAGGCAGGGTGGCCTCTGGGGCCAACGTCCTGACTTTC.